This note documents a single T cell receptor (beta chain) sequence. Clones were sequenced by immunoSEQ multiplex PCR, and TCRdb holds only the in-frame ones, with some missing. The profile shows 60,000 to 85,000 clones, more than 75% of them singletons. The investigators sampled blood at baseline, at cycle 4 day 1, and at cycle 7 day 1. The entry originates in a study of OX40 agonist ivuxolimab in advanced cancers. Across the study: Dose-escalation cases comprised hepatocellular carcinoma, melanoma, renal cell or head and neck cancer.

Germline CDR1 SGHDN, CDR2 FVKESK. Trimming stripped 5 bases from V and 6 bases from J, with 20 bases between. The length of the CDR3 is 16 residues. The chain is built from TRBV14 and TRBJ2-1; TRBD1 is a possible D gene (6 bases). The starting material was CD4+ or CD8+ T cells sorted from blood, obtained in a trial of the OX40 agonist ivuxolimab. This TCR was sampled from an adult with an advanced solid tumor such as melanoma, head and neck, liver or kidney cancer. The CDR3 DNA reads TGTGCCAGCAGCTCAAACCAACCGGGACACCGCAATGAGCAGTTCTTC. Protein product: CASSSNQPGHRNEQFF.